A selection of T cell receptor beta chains follows, all from one sample in a study of cytomegalovirus exposure and HLA in healthy donors. The protocol was immunoSEQ multiplex PCR, while the TCRdb copy is restricted to in-frame clones and leaves out a portion. The repertoire consists of under 200,000 clones, with roughly 80% occurring once and the leading ten covering around 1.7%. What was sequenced was PBMCs. These receptor sequences come from a woman aged 18 to 35 in good health and CMV-seronegative. Each CDR3 is given with its conserved first and last residue. The D gene is left open where the match is weak. The listing skips clone size in some rows; elsewhere it reads once, few, many or a size class.

V gene	J gene	clone size	D gene	CDR3 DNA	CDR3 protein
TRBV11-2	TRBJ1-2	NA	NA	TGTGCCAGCAGCTTAGATCAGCGGCAGTCCTATGGCTACACCTTC	CASSLDQRQSYGYTF
TRBV11-2	TRBJ1-1	NA	TRBD1	TGTGCCAGCAGCTTAGACGCAGGGGGGAACACTGAAGCTTTCTTT	CASSLDAGGNTEAFF
TRBV5-1	TRBJ1-1	NA	TRBD1	TGCGCCAGCAGGGTAGGGGGCCTGAACACTGAAGCTTTCTTT	CASRVGGLNTEAFF
TRBV27	TRBJ1-1	few	NA	TGTGCCAGCAGTTTATCGAACAGCCTACGCGAAGCTTTCTTT	CASSLSNSLREAFF
TRBV7-7	TRBJ2-2	once	NA	TGTGCTAGCAGCTTATATCCCGCGGTCGCGACCGGGGAGCTGTTTTTT	CASSLYPAVATGELFF
TRBV15	TRBJ1-2	NA	NA	TGTGCCACCAGCAGGGCCCCAGGGGTAGGCTACACCTTC	CATSRAPGVGYTF
TRBV7-9	TRBJ1-4	NA	TRBD1	TGTGCCAGCAGCCCGGGACAGGGGAGCGGTAATGAAAAACTGTTTTTT	CASSPGQGSGNEKLFF
TRBV7-9	TRBJ2-2	once	NA	TGTGCCAGCAGCCTTACTACGCCTTCGAACACCGGGGAGCTGTTTTTT	CASSLTTPSNTGELFF
TRBV29-1	TRBJ2-6	NA	TRBD2	TGCAGCGTTGAAGAGGGGGGGGGAGGGGCCAACGTCCTGACTTTC	CSVEEGGGGANVLTF
TRBV28	TRBJ2-3	NA	TRBD1	TGTGCCAGCAGGTTAGAACAGGGGGCGACAGATACGCAGTATTTT	CASRLEQGATDTQYF
TRBV11-2	TRBJ2-2	NA	TRBD2	TGTGCCAGCAGCTTCCCGGGAGGGGGGGAGCTGTTTTTT	CASSFPGGGELFF
TRBV4-1	TRBJ2-3	NA	TRBD2	TGCGCCAGCAGCCAAGAATTAGCGGGAGTATTAGATACGCAGTATTTT	CASSQELAGVLDTQYF
TRBV29-1	TRBJ2-1	NA	TRBD2	TGCAGCGTTGAAGACGGGGGAGGGGATGAGCAGTTCTTC	CSVEDGGGDEQFF
TRBV7-6	TRBJ2-1	few	TRBD2	TGTGCCAGCAGCTTAGGACTAGCGGGAGTCTACAATGAGCAGTTCTTC	CASSLGLAGVYNEQFF
TRBV7-8	TRBJ2-3	NA	NA	TGTGCCAGCAGCTTCCGACTGGTTTCGGCGGATACGCAGTATTTT	CASSFRLVSADTQYF
TRBV27	TRBJ1-4	once	TRBD1	TGTGCCAGCAGAAACAGGGGGGTCAATGAAAAACTGTTTTTT	CASRNRGVNEKLFF
TRBV28	TRBJ1-1	NA	NA	TGTGCCAGCAGTCCCGCTGACACATATTCCAACACTGAAGCTTTCTTT	CASSPADTYSNTEAFF
TRBV11-2	TRBJ2-1	NA	TRBD2	TGTGCCAGCAGCGGAATGGCTAGCGGGGCCCATTACAATGAGCAGTTCTTC	CASSGMASGAHYNEQFF
TRBV6-6	TRBJ1-2	few	NA	TGTGCCAGCAGCCCGACTCCTAACTATGGCTACACCTTC	CASSPTPNYGYTF
TRBV5-1	TRBJ2-1	NA	TRBD2	TGCGCCAGCAATGAGCGCGGGAGCAATTACAATGAGCAGTTCTTC	CASNERGSNYNEQFF
TRBV5-8	TRBJ2-7	once	TRBD2	TGTGCCAGCAGCCTCGGACTAGCGCCGACCTACGAGCAGTACTTC	CASSLGLAPTYEQYF
TRBV5-4	TRBJ2-1	NA	NA	TGTGCCAGCAGCTTATTCAGCGGACGTAAATCGTACAATGAGCAGTTCTTC	CASSLFSGRKSYNEQFF
TRBV6-5	TRBJ2-5	NA	TRBD1	TGTGCCAGCAGTTCGGCGGTGACAGGGCAAGAGACCCAGTACTTC	CASSSAVTGQETQYF
TRBV6-5	TRBJ1-4	few	NA	TGTGCCAGCAGTTCCTCCGACAGTGCAACTAATGAAAAACTGTTTTTT	CASSSSDSATNEKLFF
TRBV6-6	TRBJ1-1	NA	TRBD1	TGTGCCAGCAGTACCGGGACAGGGAACACTGAAGCTTTCTTT	CASSTGTGNTEAFF
TRBV9	TRBJ2-7	NA	NA	TGTGCCAGCAGCGTATCTTTATACGAGCAGTACTTC	CASSVSLYEQYF
TRBV14	TRBJ2-5	NA	TRBD2	TGTGCCAGCAGCCGGGACGGACTAGCGGTAGAGACCCAGTACTTC	CASSRDGLAVETQYF
TRBV10-3	TRBJ2-3	few	NA	TGTGCCATCAGTCGGGGAGATACGCAGTATTTT	CAISRGDTQYF
TRBV4-2	TRBJ2-7	few	TRBD1	TGTGCCAGCAGCCTGGGACAGGGGGAAACCTACGAGCAGTACTTC	CASSLGQGETYEQYF
TRBV5-4	TRBJ1-5	NA	NA	TGTGCCAGCAGCTTGGGCCGGTCGCACGGGGGAGAAGCGGGGGATCAGCCCCAGCATTTT	CASSLGRSHGGEAGDQPQHF
TRBV29-1	TRBJ2-1	NA	TRBD2	TGCAGCGTTGACCCAGGGACTAGCGGGAGGGATGAGCAGTTCTTC	CSVDPGTSGRDEQFF
TRBV15	TRBJ1-5	NA	TRBD1	TGTGCCACCAGCAGAGATTCCGGGACAGGGGATTCGGTTCAGCCCCAGCATTTT	CATSRDSGTGDSVQPQHF
TRBV2	TRBJ2-1	NA	TRBD2	TGTGCCAGCAGTGAAGCCAGACTAGCTAATGAGCAGTTCTTC	CASSEARLANEQFF
TRBV6-6	TRBJ2-7	NA	TRBD1	TGTGCCAGCGGAGGACAGGGTTTTTCCTACGAGCAGTACTTC	CASGGQGFSYEQYF
TRBV28	TRBJ1-5	NA	NA	TGTGCCAGCAGTTTGCCCGTCAGGGGCTGGCGTAGCAATCAGCCCCAGCATTTT	CASSLPVRGWRSNQPQHF
TRBV25-1	TRBJ1-4	few	TRBD1	TGTGCCACCGGGACAGGGGCTTTAGTTGCAACTAATGAAAAACTGTTTTTT	CATGTGALVATNEKLFF
TRBV27	TRBJ1-1	NA	TRBD1	TGTGCCAGCAGTTTATCCCCAGGGGGGTGGGACACTGAAGCTTTCTTT	CASSLSPGGWDTEAFF
TRBV28	TRBJ1-5	NA	NA	TGTGCCAGCAGTAGCTTCAATCAGCCCCAGCATTTT	CASSSFNQPQHF
TRBV29-1	TRBJ1-4	NA	NA	TGCAGCGTCTCGGAGCGAGAAAAACTGTTTTTT	CSVSEREKLFF
TRBV19	TRBJ1-4	NA	TRBD1	TGTGCCAGTAGTACGCCGGGACAGGGGGGTGAAAAACTGTTTTTT	CASSTPGQGGEKLFF
TRBV10-3	TRBJ2-7	NA	TRBD1	TGTGCCATCAGTGAGTTAGATCCGGGGGACAGGGGTTACGAGCAGTACTTC	CAISELDPGDRGYEQYF
TRBV14	TRBJ1-2	NA	TRBD1	TGTGCCAGCAGTGGACAGGGACCAGCTAACTATGGCTACACCTTC	CASSGQGPANYGYTF
TRBV27	TRBJ2-1	few	TRBD2	TGTGCCAGCAGCCAGAGACTAGGACTAGCGGCCTACAATGAGCAGTTCTTC	CASSQRLGLAAYNEQFF
TRBV28	TRBJ1-2	NA	NA	TGTGCCAGCTTCGGGATCAACTATGGCTACACCTTC	CASFGINYGYTF
TRBV2	TRBJ2-3	NA	NA	TGTGCCAGCTGGGCAGGGGACCTCACAGATACGCAGTATTTT	CASWAGDLTDTQYF
TRBV28	TRBJ1-1	NA	NA	TGTGCCAGCAGTTTGGAAAGACAGGCCGCTTTCTTT	CASSLERQAAFF
TRBV9	TRBJ2-1	NA	TRBD2	TGTGCCAGCAGCGTACTTGTCGGGAGGGACTCAAACAATGAGCAGTTCTTC	CASSVLVGRDSNNEQFF
TRBV7-9	TRBJ1-2	NA	NA	TGTGCCAGCAGCTGGGGGGGACTGCATAACTATGGCTACACCTTC	CASSWGGLHNYGYTF
TRBV5-1	TRBJ2-1	NA	NA	TGCGCCAGCAGCTTGGGAGGGGGAGGGCAGGACAATGAGCAGTTCTTC	CASSLGGGGQDNEQFF
TRBV28	TRBJ2-7	NA	TRBD2	TGTGCCAGCAGTTTGGGCTTCTCGGGGCTAGCGGGAGAATGGTACGAGCAGTACTTC	CASSLGFSGLAGEWYEQYF
TRBV19	TRBJ2-5	NA	NA	TGTGCCAGTATTCGGCAGGGTGTGAACCAAGAGACCCAGTACTTC	CASIRQGVNQETQYF
TRBV11-2	TRBJ2-1	NA	TRBD2	TGTGCCAGCAGCAAGCTTAGGGGGACTAGCGGCTACAATGAGCAGTTCTTC	CASSKLRGTSGYNEQFF
TRBV4-1	TRBJ2-3	NA	NA	TGCGCCAGCAGCCAGGCGGGTTCAGATACGCAGTATTTT	CASSQAGSDTQYF
TRBV5-6	TRBJ2-5	NA	NA	TGTGCCAGCAGCTTGATATCCGCGGAGACCCAGTACTTC	CASSLISAETQYF
TRBV29-1	TRBJ2-3	NA	NA	TGCAGCGGAGGTTGGGTGGGTGATACGCAGTATTTT	CSGGWVGDTQYF
TRBV7-9	TRBJ2-5	NA	NA	TGTGCCAGCAGCTTAGACCAGGGGCAGACCCAGTACTTC	CASSLDQGQTQYF
TRBV18	TRBJ1-2	NA	NA	TGTGCCAGTTCAGAGATAGGGACAAGCTCATGGGGCTACACCTTC	CASSEIGTSSWGYTF
TRBV21-1	TRBJ1-2	NA	NA	TGTGCCAGCAGCAAAGGAAGAAAGGGGGATAACTATGGCTACACCTTC	CASSKGRKGDNYGYTF
TRBV19	TRBJ1-2	once	TRBD1	TGTGCCAGTAGTATGGACAGGGTAGGGGGCTACACCTTC	CASSMDRVGGYTF
TRBV9	TRBJ2-2	NA	NA	TGTGCCAGCAGCGTAGCTGGGGAGCCGCTCACCGGGGAGCTGTTTTTT	CASSVAGEPLTGELFF